The 11 T cell receptor beta chains listed next were all sequenced from one sample in a study of OX40 agonist ivuxolimab in advanced cancers. TCRdb's copy holds only in-frame clones and misses some; the assay was immunoSEQ multiplex PCR. The repertoire holds 98,000 or so clones, with 89% as singletons. The specimen comprised CD4+ or CD8+ T cells sorted from blood, sampled in a trial of the OX40 agonist ivuxolimab. These receptors were taken from an adult with an advanced solid tumor such as melanoma, head and neck, liver or kidney cancer.

This clone was observed a few times. The V call is TRBV2, the J call TRBJ2-5; no firm D call. There are 13 residues in the CDR3. CDR1 is SNHLY and CDR2 is FYNNEI in the germline V gene. With 4 bases removed from V and 0 bases from J, the gap between germline ends came to 6 bases. The CDR3 DNA follows: TGTGCCAGCAGTGTAGCAGACCAAGAGACCCAGTACTTC. Its translation is CASSVADQETQYF.

The rearrangement links TRBV5-1 to TRBJ2-7; 10 positions match TRBD2. This CDR3 has 16 amino acids. CDR1 is SGHRS and CDR2 is YFSETQ in the germline V gene. V gave up 2 bases and J gave up 1 base; unmatched junction bases: 6. CDR3 sequence reads: CASSLRLAGRSYEQYF. The CDR3 DNA reads TGCGCCAGCAGCTTAAGACTAGCGGGCCGGTCCTACGAGCAGTACTTC. The full variable domain, its missing parts supplied by reference TRBV5-1 and TRBJ2-7, is KAGVTQTPRYLIKTRGQQVTLSCSPISGHRSVSWYQQTPGQGLQFLFEYFSETQRNKGNFPGRFSGRQFSNSRSEMNVSTLELGDSALYLCASSLRLAGRSYEQYFGPGTRLTVT.

This clone has a single count. The V gene is TRBV5-1, the J gene TRBJ2-7; 8 positions match TRBD1. The V gene's germline CDR1 is SGHRS and CDR2 YFSETQ. With 0 bases clipped from V and 8 bases from J, the junction kept 10 bases outside the gene matches. This CDR3 has 15 residues. The CDR3 sequence: CASSLEPNQGAQQYF. In DNA form, the CDR3 reads TGCGCCAGCAGCTTGGAACCCAATCAGGGGGCGCAGCAGTACTTC. The whole variable domain, filled in from reference TRBV5-1 and TRBJ2-7, reads KAGVTQTPRYLIKTRGQQVTLSCSPISGHRSVSWYQQTPGQGLQFLFEYFSETQRNKGNFPGRFSGRQFSNSRSEMNVSTLELGDSALYLCASSLEPNQGAQQYFGPGTRLTVT.

CDR3 amino acids: CASSSGTGGQETQYF. Written as DNA, the CDR3 is TGCGCCAGCAGTTCCGGGACAGGGGGCCAAGAGACCCAGTACTTC. The V and J genes are TRBV5-1 and TRBJ2-5; TRBD1 agrees at 11 bases. V dropped 5 bases and J dropped 1; count of bases not matched to a gene: 4. Germline values: CDR1 SGHRS, CDR2 YFSETQ. This CDR3 has 15 residues.

The gene calls are TRBV28 and TRBJ1-1; D uncertain. The CDR3 loop spans 13 amino acids. With 8 bases removed from V and 0 bases from J, the gap between germline ends came to 10 bases. CDR1 is MDHEN, CDR2 SYDVKM, per germline. The CDR3 DNA sequence: TGTGCCAGCCGTGATAGCCTGAACACTGAAGCTTTCTTT. This codes for CASRDSLNTEAFF.

V is TRBV29-1 and J is TRBJ1-2, with 8 bases identical to TRBD1. Trimming at V came to 4 bases and at J to 4 bases, leaving 5 bases not matched to a gene. This CDR3 has 13 residues. Germline values: CDR1 SQVTM, CDR2 ANQGSEA. CDR3 region: CSVGVTGAYGYTF. In nucleotides, the CDR3 is TGCAGCGTTGGGGTGACAGGGGCCTATGGCTACACCTTC.

The J gene is TRBJ2-7, the V gene TRBV4-3; TRBD2 is a possible D gene (7 bases). The germline gives CDR1 LGHNA, CDR2 YSLEER. The CDR3 is 15 amino acids. The V end was cut by 4 bases, the J end by 3 bases, with 16 bases between. DNA for the CDR3: TGCGCCAGCAGCCGCACCCTCGGGGGGCTCTACGAGCAGTACTTC. It is translated as CASSRTLGGLYEQYF.

The V gene is TRBV18, the J gene TRBJ2-2; D call uncertain. Germline-derived CDR1 and CDR2 are KGHSH and LQKENI. The CDR3 is 15 residues long. V lost 2 bases to trimming and J lost 3 bases, with 10 bases between them. For the CDR3, the DNA is TGTGCCAGCTCACCAGAAGGTCTCGACACCGGGGAGCTGTTTTTT. Translated: CASSPEGLDTGELFF.

This clone was seen a single time. The V call is TRBV6-6, the J call TRBJ1-1; D ambiguous. From germline, CDR1 is MNHNY and CDR2 SVGAGI (reference sequence). The CDR3 totals 16 residues. V was pared by 0 bases and J by 3 bases, with 14 bases between. The CDR3 nucleotides read TGTGCCAGCAGTTACTCGACTCGGATCCGCCACACTGAAGCTTTCTTT. This encodes CASSYSTRIRHTEAFF.

The V gene is TRBV7-2, the J gene TRBJ2-7; 10 bases match TRBD2. Trimming at V came to 3 bases and at J to 1 base, leaving 0 bases not matched to a gene. Germline CDR1 reads SGHTA; CDR2 reads FQGNSA. CDR3 size: 14 residues. In DNA form, the CDR3 reads TGTGCCAGCAGCTTTAGCGGGGGGTCCTACGAGCAGTACTTC. It yields the protein CASSFSGGSYEQYF.

The chain is built from TRBV6-1 and TRBJ2-5; 7 bases map to TRBD1. This CDR3 is 14 amino acids long. Germline CDR1 MNHNS, CDR2 SASEGT. V shed 8 bases, J shed 3 bases, and the junction held 9 bases outside the gene matches. The CDR3 loop is CASRTGQKKETQYF. The DNA for the CDR3 is TGTGCCAGCCGAACGGGACAGAAGAAAGAGACCCAGTACTTC.